This T cell receptor beta chain was observed in a study of OX40 agonist ivuxolimab in advanced cancers. In the case of this clone: As yet, its antigen is unknown.

Assay used: immunoSEQ multiplex PCR; TCRdb lists only in-frame clones, some missing. Of 77,000 or so clones listed, under 95% are singletons. Findings and caveats of the study: Clones of CD4+ and CD8+ blood T cells grew by week 6 at doses of 0.1 to 3.0 mg/kg. Antigens targeted by the expanded peripheral T cells were not determined.

The CDR3 runs 19 residues. Germline V gene lookup returns CDR1 MGHRA and CDR2 YSYEKL. Trimming stripped 4 bases from V and 1 base from J, with 25 bases between. The sequencing here drew on CD4+ or CD8+ T cells sorted from blood, taken in a trial of the OX40 agonist ivuxolimab. This chain connects TRBV4-1 to TRBJ1-1, with D unresolved. The receptor's source is an adult with an advanced solid tumor such as melanoma, head and neck, liver or kidney cancer. Here the CDR3 DNA reads TGCGCCAGCAGCCTGGGGATGAGCAGTGGCCCCTTCACGAACACTGAAGCTTTCTTT. Its protein is CASSLGMSSGPFTNTEAFF.